This T cell receptor beta chain is drawn from a study of T cells after yellow fever vaccination. Findings of the study overall: Abundant clonotypes from the bulk population could contaminate FACS-sorted repertoires.

One entry per CDR3 protein, called by TCRdb with MiXCR from the 5' RACE reads. Of under 550,000 distinct CDR3 sequences in the sample, 21% are singletons; the top ten hold about 17%. As for this clonotype: Its specificity is unknown.

V was shortened by 1 base and J by 4 bases, with 10 bases between the two germline ends. CDR3 length: 14 amino acids. Looked up from germline, CDR1 is ENHRY and CDR2 is SYGVKD. The source of this sequence is a man between 18 and 35 years old who received the YFV17D yellow fever vaccine. V gene TRBV10-3 combines with J gene TRBJ1-1; D gene ambiguous. Sequences were derived from PBMCs, sampled about 20 days after the first yellow fever vaccination. The CDR3 reads CAISEFDTSTEAFF. CDR3 bases: TGTGCCATCAGTGAGTTTGATACTTCCACTGAAGCTTTCTTT.